Listed below are T cell receptor beta chains from one sample, sequenced in a study of blood T cell repertoires in COVID-19. This table comes from immunoSEQ multiplex PCR, and its TCRdb copy is limited to in-frame clones, with some not included. The repertoire holds roughly 340,000 clones, more than 70% seen once, with around 3% in the top ten. Source material: peripheral blood. The receptors originated from a woman in her thirties with COVID-19, enrolled during active disease. CDR3s include the opening cysteine and the closing phenylalanine or tryptophan.

len	v_gene	j_gene	CDR3aa
14	TRBV4-1	TRBJ2-5	CASSQETGAFTQYF
16	TRBV11-2	TRBJ1-2	CASGSLRQANNYGYTF
14	TRBV11-3	TRBJ2-5	CASSSPGQIETQYF
13	TRBV11-2	TRBJ1-2	CASSYSRDYGYTF
19	TRBV7-2	TRBJ2-1	CASSLSLPSSGNGYNEQFF
16	TRBV7-8	TRBJ2-7	CASRPRGGDLSYEQYF
20	TRBV5-1	TRBJ2-3	CASSLNKRRGPNLETDTQYF
16	TRBV5-4	TRBJ2-1	CASSSPTSFSYNEQFF
15	TRBV5-3	TRBJ1-1	CARSLGQRPSTEAFF
16	TRBV11-3	TRBJ2-3	CASSKGLAASTDTQYF
15	TRBV6-1	TRBJ2-7	CASSEPQGGIYEQYF
13	TRBV6-5	TRBJ2-3	CASSRQGSDTQYF
16	TRBV19	TRBJ1-5	CASSPGQGPPSQPQHF
14	TRBV6-2/TRBV6-3	TRBJ2-3	CASSFLAGVDTQYF
15	TRBV19	TRBJ1-2	CASSILRQPHYGYTF
14	TRBV3-1/TRBV3-2	TRBJ1-6	CASSQWGEDSPLHF
16	TRBV5-1	TRBJ1-1	CASSLRTGGAGTEAFF
15	TRBV2	TRBJ2-4	CASSRLAGDRNIQYF
16	TRBV4-1	TRBJ2-7	CASSQEGPRQGGKQYF
14	TRBV9	TRBJ2-1	CASSVAGTYNEQFF
13	TRBV5-1	TRBJ1-2	CASSLETGDGYTF
16	TRBV18	TRBJ1-2	CASSPSDRTTNYGYTF
19	TRBV28	TRBJ2-3	CASSLGKGGTKPSTDTQYF
13	TRBV7-2	TRBJ2-1	CASSLRRRDEQFF
15	TRBV24-1	TRBJ2-3	CATSDSQGVTDTQYF
17	TRBV5-1	TRBJ2-1	CASSLQPTGGSYNEQFF
14	TRBV6-2/TRBV6-3	TRBJ1-2	CASSWGDSNYGYTF
15	TRBV6-6	TRBJ2-1	CASSYSQFVYNEQFF
15	TRBV9	TRBJ2-2	CASEGSQGAGGELFF
14	TRBV4-1	TRBJ1-1	CASSHLAGSAEAFF
15	TRBV7-8	TRBJ2-7	CASSLGTGLVGEQYF
14	TRBV7-2	TRBJ1-4	CASSQTATNEKLFF
13	TRBV7-2	TRBJ2-1	CASSLQGLNEQFF
13	TRBV29-1	TRBJ1-2	CSVEDQRAYGYTF
17	TRBV5-1	TRBJ2-5	CASSRGRLAGPPETQYF
14	TRBV27	TRBJ2-7	CASTYGGAGGEQYF
15	TRBV25-1	TRBJ2-5	CASSEKRTGQETQYF
15	TRBV9	TRBJ1-1	CASNPTGYRDTEAFF
18	TRBV6-2/TRBV6-3	TRBJ1-1	CASSNKGAGHIMNTEAFF
16	TRBV4-2	TRBJ2-3	CASSQELAGGTDTQYF
16	TRBV5-1	TRBJ2-2	CASSLDVAGSTGELFF
16	TRBV18	TRBJ2-2	CASSPQGAGNTGELFF
12	TRBV18	TRBJ2-1	CASSPERAEQFF
14	TRBV27	TRBJ1-2	CASSPTGKGYGYTF
19	TRBV23-1	TRBJ1-2	CASSQSMGVRAIGNYGYTF